The 15 T cell receptor beta chains reported below all come from one sample, sequenced in a study of OX40 agonist ivuxolimab in advanced cancers. Assay used: immunoSEQ multiplex PCR; TCRdb lists only in-frame clones, some missing. The sample has around 80,000 clones; 84% are singletons. The sequenced sample was CD4+ or CD8+ T cells sorted from blood, obtained in a trial of the OX40 agonist ivuxolimab. These receptors all stem from an adult with an advanced solid tumor such as melanoma, head and neck, liver or kidney cancer.

This sequence joins TRBV5-4 and TRBJ2-1; D is perhaps TRBD1 (6 bases). The V gene's germline CDR1 is SGHNT and CDR2 YYREEE (reference sequence). The V gene lost 4 bases and the J gene lost 4 bases, with 15 bases spanning the gap. The CDR3 has 15 amino acids. This CDR3 reads CASSPRDTAYNEQFF. In nucleotides, the CDR3 is TGTGCCAGCAGCCCCCGGGACACCGCTTACAATGAGCAGTTCTTC.

The chain uses TRBV5-8 and TRBJ1-2; TRBD1 matches 7 bases. V lost 2 bases to trimming and J lost 4 bases; unmatched junction nucleotides: 2. The CDR3 consists of 13 residues. The germline CDR1 and CDR2 sequences are SGHTS and YDEGEE. The DNA for the CDR3 is TGTGCCAGCAGCTTAGAGGGGGCCTATGGCTACACCTTC. Its translation: CASSLEGAYGYTF.

The genes are TRBV18 and TRBJ2-1, with D possibly TRBD1 on 6 matching bases. CDR1 KGHSH and CDR2 LQKENI come from the germline V gene. The CDR3 totals 16 residues. Between the trimmed V and J ends, which lost 1 base and 0 bases, there was a span of 10 bases. The CDR3 DNA sequence: TGTGCCAGCTCACCACGGCAGGGGAACTCCTACAATGAGCAGTTCTTC. Translating gives CASSPRQGNSYNEQFF.

The chain joins TRBV19 to TRBJ2-1, with 11 bases lining up with TRBD2. The junction had 10 bases not matched to a gene; V was cut back by 1 base and J by 8 bases. The germline CDR1 and CDR2 sequences are LNHDA and SQIVND (reference sequence). CDR3 length: 17 amino acids. In nucleotides, the CDR3 is TGTGCCAGTAGTATAGGGAGCGTAGCGGGAGGGCGAGATGAGCAGTTCTTC. Translation: CASSIGSVAGGRDEQFF. The complete variable domain, with remaining parts taken from reference TRBV19 and TRBJ2-1, reads DGGITQSPKYLFRKEGQNVTLSCEQNLNHDAMYWYRQDPGQGLRLIYYSQIVNDFQKGDIAEGYSVSREKKESFPLTVTSAQKNPTAFYLCASSIGSVAGGRDEQFFGPGTRLTVL.

This clone was picked up one time. V and J are TRBV5-1 and TRBJ1-1; 7 nucleotides align to TRBD1. The CDR3 consists of 16 residues. Germline loops: CDR1 SGHRS, CDR2 YFSETQ. V lost 0 bases, J lost 5 bases, and 10 bases stayed unmatched. DNA of the CDR3: TGCGCCAGCAGCTTGGCCGGGAATAGGGGGCGAACTGAAGCTTTCTTT. As protein: CASSLAGNRGRTEAFF.

The chain is built from TRBV5-5 and TRBJ1-2; TRBD1 matches 12 bases. This CDR3 has 17 residues. Per germline, CDR1 SGHKS and CDR2 YYEKEE (reference sequence). Trimming cost V 4 bases and J 1 base; bases outside gene matches: 8. CDR3 DNA sequence: TGTGCCAGCAGCCCCGGGACAGGGGGCGTTTTTAACTATGGCTACACCTTC. It codes for CASSPGTGGVFNYGYTF.

This clone was picked up one time. J is TRBJ2-7 and V is TRBV7-3, with TRBD1 matching 11 bases. V lost 1 base to trimming and J lost 6 bases; unmatched junction nucleotides: 2. From germline, CDR1 is SGHTA and CDR2 FQGTGA. The CDR3 consists of 14 residues. The CDR3 nucleotides are TGTGCCAGCAGCTTAAACGGACAGGGGGCCGAGCAGTACTTC. It encodes CASSLNGQGAEQYF.

This clone was found once. The rearrangement uses TRBV4-3 and TRBJ1-1; 7 bases line up with TRBD1. The CDR3 runs to 15 residues. In germline, CDR1 is LGHNA, CDR2 YSLEER. Unmatched junction bases numbered 2, after V lost 0 bases and J lost 1 base. The CDR3 sequence: CASSQDYRGNTEAFF. CDR3 bases: TGCGCCAGCAGCCAAGATTACAGGGGGAACACTGAAGCTTTCTTT.

The chain employs TRBV2 and TRBJ2-2; D is unclear. Germline V gene sequence: CDR1 SNHLY, CDR2 FYNNEI. The germline V and J ends were trimmed by 7 bases and 6 bases, with 12 bases remaining between them. The CDR3 consists of 13 residues. CDR3: CASTPRVPGELFF. DNA of the CDR3: TGTGCCAGCACTCCCCGGGTTCCCGGGGAGCTGTTTTTT.

The rearrangement joins TRBV5-1 to TRBJ1-1; 9 bases fit TRBD1. Germline values: CDR1 SGHRS, CDR2 YFSETQ. This CDR3 is built from 16 residues. Trimming at V came to 3 bases and at J to 4 bases, leaving 10 bases not matched to a gene. The CDR3 coding sequence is TGCGCCAGCAGCTACGGGACAGGGCGGGGGAGCACTGAAGCTTTCTTT. The encoded protein is CASSYGTGRGSTEAFF.

This clone was seen just once. In nucleotides, the CDR3 is TGTGCCAGCAGTTACAATTTTGGTGCTCAGCCCCAGCATTTT. This sequence encodes CASSYNFGAQPQHF. The chain combines TRBV6-5 with TRBJ1-5; D is unresolved. The CDR3 is made up of 14 amino acids. Germline V CDR1 and CDR2: MNHEY, SVGAGI. The V gene lost 2 bases and the J gene lost 6 bases, with 11 bases spanning the gap.

This rearrangement joins TRBV11-2 to TRBJ2-3; 8 positions match TRBD1. V gave up 5 bases and J gave up 2 bases; unmatched junction bases: 9. Germline-derived CDR1 and CDR2 are SGHAT and FQNNGV. This CDR3 has 16 residues. The CDR3 DNA reads as TGTGCCAGCAGCCCACTAGGTCAGGGGGCCACAGATACGCAGTATTTT. It specifies CASSPLGQGATDTQYF.

The chain employs TRBV28 and TRBJ1-4; a possible D gene is TRBD1 (5 bases). The CDR3 extends over 15 amino acids. The ends were cut back, 1 base at V and 8 bases at J, with 14 bases in the middle. Looked up from germline, CDR1 is MDHEN and CDR2 is SYDVKM. CDR3 DNA sequence: TGTGCCAGCAGTTTATCCGCAGGGATAACGGAAAAACTGTTTTTT. It specifies CASSLSAGITEKLFF.

This chain connects TRBV6-5 to TRBJ1-5; 8 positions match TRBD1. CDR1 is MNHEY, CDR2 SVGAGI, per germline. CDR3 length: 15 residues. J gave up 3 bases and V 6 bases, and 7 bases lay outside the gene matches. CDR3 sequence (DNA): TGTGCCAGCAGCCCTGACAGGGGTGACAATCAGCCCCAGCATTTT. Translating gives CASSPDRGDNQPQHF.

The chain couples TRBV6-1 to TRBJ2-5; 14 bases are shared with TRBD2. Per the germline V gene, CDR1 is MNHNS and CDR2 is SASEGT. CDR3 length: 16 residues. J lost 5 bases, V lost 3 bases, and 5 bases had no gene match. The CDR3 loop reads CASSDGTSGSGETQYF. The CDR3 region has the DNA TGTGCCAGCAGTGATGGGACTAGCGGGAGTGGGGAGACCCAGTACTTC.